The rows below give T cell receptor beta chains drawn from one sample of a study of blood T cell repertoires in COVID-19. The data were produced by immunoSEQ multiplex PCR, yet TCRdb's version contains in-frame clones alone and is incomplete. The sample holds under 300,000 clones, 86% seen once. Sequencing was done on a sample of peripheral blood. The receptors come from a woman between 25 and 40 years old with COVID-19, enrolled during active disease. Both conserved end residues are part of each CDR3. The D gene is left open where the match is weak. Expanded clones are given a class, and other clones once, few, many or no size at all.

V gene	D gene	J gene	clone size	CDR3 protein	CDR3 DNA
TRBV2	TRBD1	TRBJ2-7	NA	CASRRDRGNEQYF	TGTGCCAGCAGGCGGGACAGGGGGAACGAGCAGTACTTC
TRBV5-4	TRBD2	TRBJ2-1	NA	CASSLAGGTLNEQFF	TGTGCCAGCAGCTTGGCGGGGGGAACGTTGAATGAGCAGTTCTTC
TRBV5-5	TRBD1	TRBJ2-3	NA	CASSFPSSGQGSTDTQYF	TGTGCCAGCAGCTTTCCTTCGTCGGGACAGGGGAGCACAGATACGCAGTATTTT
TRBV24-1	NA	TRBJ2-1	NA	CATSDSRTGGTYNEQFF	TGTGCCACCAGTGATTCCAGGACCGGGGGAACCTACAATGAGCAGTTCTTC
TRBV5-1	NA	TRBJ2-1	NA	CASSSSGAYNEQFF	TGCGCCAGCAGCTCCAGCGGAGCCTACAATGAGCAGTTCTTC
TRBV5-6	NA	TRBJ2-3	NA	CASSFGGNTDTQYF	TGTGCCAGCAGCTTCGGGGGAAACACAGATACGCAGTATTTT
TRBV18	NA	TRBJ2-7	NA	CASSQHEVREQYF	TGTGCCAGCTCACAGCATGAAGTGCGCGAGCAGTACTTC
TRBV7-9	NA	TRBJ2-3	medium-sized	CASSLGRAGSRTDTQYF	TGTGCCAGCAGCTTGGGGAGAGCGGGCTCTAGGACAGATACGCAGTATTTT
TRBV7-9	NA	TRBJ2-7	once	CASSLADRTGRVEQYF	TGTGCCAGCAGCTTAGCAGACAGGACAGGGAGGGTCGAGCAGTACTTC
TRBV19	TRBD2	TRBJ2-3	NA	CASSIDWATSGGTDTQYF	TGTGCCAGTAGTATAGATTGGGCCACTAGCGGGGGGACAGATACGCAGTATTTT
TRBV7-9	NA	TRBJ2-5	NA	CASSLTISRETQYF	TGTGCCAGCAGCTTAACTATTAGCCGGGAGACCCAGTACTTC
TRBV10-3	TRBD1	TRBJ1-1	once	CAISPGQGNTEAFF	TGTGCCATCAGTCCGGGACAGGGGAACACTGAAGCTTTCTTT
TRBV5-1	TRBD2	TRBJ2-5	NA	CASSLTAGGPVETQYF	TGCGCCAGCAGCTTGACGGCGGGGGGGCCTGTGGAGACCCAGTACTTC
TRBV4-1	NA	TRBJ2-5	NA	CASSPRAVETQYF	TGCGCCAGCAGCCCGAGGGCAGTTGAGACCCAGTACTTC
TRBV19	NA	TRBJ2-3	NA	CASSIRGSTDTQYF	TGTGCCAGTAGTATACGGGGTTCCACAGATACGCAGTATTTT
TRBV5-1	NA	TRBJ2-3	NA	CASSPGGTGDTQYF	TGCGCCAGCAGCCCCGGGGGAACGGGAGATACGCAGTATTTT
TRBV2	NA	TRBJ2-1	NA	CASSEGGAGYNEQFF	TGTGCCAGCAGTGAAGGCGGGGCGGGGTACAATGAGCAGTTCTTC
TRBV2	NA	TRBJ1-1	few	CASSAGPHRRTEAFF	TGTGCCAGCAGTGCTGGACCTCACCGGAGGACTGAAGCTTTCTTT
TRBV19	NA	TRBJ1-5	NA	CASSDGHSNQPQHF	TGTGCCAGTAGTGACGGACATAGCAATCAGCCCCAGCATTTT
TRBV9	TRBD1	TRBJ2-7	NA	CASSVGGTANYEQYF	TGTGCCAGCAGCGTAGGTGGGACAGCTAACTACGAGCAGTACTTC
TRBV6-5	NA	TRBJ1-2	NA	CASSPTAYYGYTF	TGTGCCAGCAGCCCGACAGCCTACTATGGCTACACCTTC
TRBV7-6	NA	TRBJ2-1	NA	CASSRSSYNEQFF	TGTGCCAGCAGCAGGTCTAGTTACAATGAGCAGTTCTTC
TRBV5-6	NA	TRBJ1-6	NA	CASSLWGGQFSPLHF	TGTGCCAGCAGCTTGTGGGGGGGGCAGTTTTCACCCCTCCACTTT
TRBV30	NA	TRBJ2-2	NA	CAWSVRVTGELFF	TGTGCCTGGAGTGTACGAGTGACCGGGGAGCTGTTTTTT
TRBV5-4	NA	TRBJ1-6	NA	CASSLGSSYNSPLHF	TGTGCCAGCAGCTTAGGGAGCTCCTATAATTCACCCCTCCACTTT
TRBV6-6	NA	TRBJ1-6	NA	CASREAGSPLHF	TGTGCCAGCAGGGAGGCGGGTTCACCCCTCCACTTT
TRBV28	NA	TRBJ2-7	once	CASSPPGGLSYEQYF	TGTGCCAGCAGCCCCCCCGGGGGGCTGTCCTACGAGCAGTACTTC
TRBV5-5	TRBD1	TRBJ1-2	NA	CASSSPIQGSSNYGYTF	TGTGCCAGCAGCTCACCGATACAGGGGAGTTCTAACTATGGCTACACCTTC
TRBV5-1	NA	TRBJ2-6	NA	CASSLLSGKAGANVLTF	TGCGCCAGCAGCTTGTTGTCAGGGAAGGCGGGGGCCAACGTCCTGACTTTC
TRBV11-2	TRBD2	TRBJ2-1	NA	CASSLAGGYNEQFF	TGTGCCAGCAGCTTAGCGGGGGGGTACAATGAGCAGTTCTTC
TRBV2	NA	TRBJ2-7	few	CASSVSNEQYF	TGTGCCAGCAGTGTAAGCAACGAGCAGTACTTC
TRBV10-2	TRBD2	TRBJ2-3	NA	CASSEAGGRTDTQYF	TGCGCCAGCAGTGAGGCGGGGGGGCGTACAGATACGCAGTATTTT
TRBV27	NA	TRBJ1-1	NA	CASSFTGAGTEAFF	TGTGCCAGCAGTTTCACAGGCGCAGGCACTGAAGCTTTCTTT
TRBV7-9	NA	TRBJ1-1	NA	CASSTWWRQGNTEAFF	TGTGCCAGCAGCACTTGGTGGCGTCAGGGCAACACTGAAGCTTTCTTT
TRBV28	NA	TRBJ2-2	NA	CATADDWRGDTGELFF	TGTGCCACCGCAGATGATTGGCGGGGTGACACCGGGGAGCTGTTTTTT
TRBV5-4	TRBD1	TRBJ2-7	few	CASSQTGTEQYF	TGTGCCAGCAGCCAGACAGGGACCGAGCAGTACTTC
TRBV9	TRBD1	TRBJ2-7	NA	CASSTRTGLTEQYF	TGTGCCAGCAGCACCCGGACAGGGCTGACCGAGCAGTACTTC
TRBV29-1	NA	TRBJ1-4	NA	CSVEDRGLNEKLFF	TGCAGCGTTGAGGACCGGGGACTTAACGAAAAACTGTTTTTT
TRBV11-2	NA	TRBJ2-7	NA	CASARDEQYF	TGTGCCAGCGCGAGAGACGAGCAGTACTTC
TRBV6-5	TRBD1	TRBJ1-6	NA	CASSYARQGAGSPLHF	TGTGCCAGCAGTTACGCCAGACAGGGGGCTGGTTCACCCCTCCACTTT